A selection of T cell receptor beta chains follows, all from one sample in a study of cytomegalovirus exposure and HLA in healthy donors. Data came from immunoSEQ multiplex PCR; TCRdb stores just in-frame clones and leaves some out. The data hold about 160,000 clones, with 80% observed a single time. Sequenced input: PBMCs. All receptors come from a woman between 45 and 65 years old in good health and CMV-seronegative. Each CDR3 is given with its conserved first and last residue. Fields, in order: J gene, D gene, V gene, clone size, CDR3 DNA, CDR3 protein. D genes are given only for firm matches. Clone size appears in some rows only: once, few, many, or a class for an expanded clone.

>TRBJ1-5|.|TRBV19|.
TGTGCCAGTAGGAATGCAGGGTACTCTCAGCCCCAGCATTTT
CASRNAGYSQPQHF
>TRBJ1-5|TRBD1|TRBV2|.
TGTGCCAGCAGAGCCCCGACAGGGGTTTATCAGCCCCAGCATTTT
CASRAPTGVYQPQHF
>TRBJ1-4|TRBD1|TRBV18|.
TGTGCCAGCTCACCAGGACAGGGGATACCGATTAATGAAAAACTGTTTTTT
CASSPGQGIPINEKLFF
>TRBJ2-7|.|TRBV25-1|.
TGTGCCAGCAGTGCCGGGGAATACGAGCAGTACTTC
CASSAGEYEQYF
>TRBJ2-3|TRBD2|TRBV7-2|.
TGTGCCAGCAGCGTGACTAGCGGGGGGGCAGTCACAGAGGATCCTTTT
CASSVTSGGAVTEDPF
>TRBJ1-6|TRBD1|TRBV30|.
TGTGCTTGGACGGACAGGGCCGAAAATCCACCCCTCCACTTT
CAWTDRAENPPLHF
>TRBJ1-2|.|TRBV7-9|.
TGTGCCCTGAGTACCGGGGGTGGGTATGGCTACACCTTC
CALSTGGGYGYTF
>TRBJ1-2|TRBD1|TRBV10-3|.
TGTGCCATCAGTGCTCCCCGGGACAGCTTCTATGGCTACACCTTC
CAISAPRDSFYGYTF
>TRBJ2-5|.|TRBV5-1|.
TGCGCCAGCAGCTTGGTTGGAGGTGGGGAGACCCAGTACTTC
CASSLVGGGETQYF
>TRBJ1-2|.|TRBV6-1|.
TGTGCCAGCAACAGGGTTCTCCATGGCTACACCTTC
CASNRVLHGYTF
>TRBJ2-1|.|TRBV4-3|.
TGCGCCAGCAGCCAAGGGGGCAGTGAGCAGTTCTTC
CASSQGGSEQFF
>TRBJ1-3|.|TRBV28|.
TGTGCCAGCTCTATACAGGCTCTTGGAAACACCATATATTTT
CASSIQALGNTIYF
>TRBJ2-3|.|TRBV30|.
TGTGCCTGGAGTTCGGGGGACGGCACAGATACGCAGTATTTT
CAWSSGDGTDTQYF
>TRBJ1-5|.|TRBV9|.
TGTGCCAGCAGCGTAGGAGCGGGCCTATATCAGCCCCAGCATTTT
CASSVGAGLYQPQHF
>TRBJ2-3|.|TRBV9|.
TGTGCCAGCAGCGTAGTTCCTAGCACAGATACGCAGTATTTT
CASSVVPSTDTQYF
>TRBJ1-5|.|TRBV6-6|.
TGTGCCAGCAGCTCAACGGCGGCCAATCAGCCCCAGCATTTT
CASSSTAANQPQHF
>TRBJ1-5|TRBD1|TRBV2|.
TGTGCCAGCACCTTAATCAGGGGGCCCGATCAGCCCCAGCATTTT
CASTLIRGPDQPQHF
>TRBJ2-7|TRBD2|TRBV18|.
TGTGCCAGCTCACCGACTAGCGGCAGTTACGAGCAGTACTTC
CASSPTSGSYEQYF
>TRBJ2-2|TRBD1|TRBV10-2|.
TGCGCCAGCAATCCGGGACAGGCTAACACCGGGGAGCTGTTTTTT
CASNPGQANTGELFF
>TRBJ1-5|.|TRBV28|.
TGTGCCAGCAGTAGACAGGATGGTCAGCCCCAGCATTTT
CASSRQDGQPQHF
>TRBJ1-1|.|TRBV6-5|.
TGTGCCAGCAGACCAACTATGAACACTGAAGCTTTCTTT
CASRPTMNTEAFF
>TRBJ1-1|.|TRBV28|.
TGTGCCAGCAGTTCGGGGGGTTGGACTGAAGCTTTCTTT
CASSSGGWTEAFF
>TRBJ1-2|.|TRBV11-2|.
TGTGCCAGCAGCCCCGATGCGGGACGGAGGAACTATGGCTACACCTTC
CASSPDAGRRNYGYTF
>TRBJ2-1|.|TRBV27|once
TGTGCCAGCCATGACAGGCTTCTCGGGGATGAGCAGTTCTTC
CASHDRLLGDEQFF
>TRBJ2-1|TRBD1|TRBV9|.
TGTGCCAGCAGCGCCAGGAGTGGGACAGGGAGATCCTACAATGAGCAGTTCTTC
CASSARSGTGRSYNEQFF
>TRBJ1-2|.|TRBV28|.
TGTGCCAGCAGTTTCCCAGATGGCTACACCTTC
CASSFPDGYTF
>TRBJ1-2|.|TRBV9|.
TGTGCCAGCAGCGTAGAACAGGGAAGGAACTATGGCTACACCTTC
CASSVEQGRNYGYTF
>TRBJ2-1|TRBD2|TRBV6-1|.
TGTGCCAGCGCGGCTAGCGGGAGAGTAAATGAGCAGTTCTTC
CASAASGRVNEQFF
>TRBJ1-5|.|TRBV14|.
TGTGCCAGCAGCCAAGATTGGAGTCAGCCCCAGCATTTT
CASSQDWSQPQHF
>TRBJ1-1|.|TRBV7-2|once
TGTGCCAGCAGCTTACTCGGGGGAGCCAACACTGAAGCTTTCTTT
CASSLLGGANTEAFF
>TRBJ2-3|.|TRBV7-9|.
TGTGCCAGCATCCCCGGCCGGCTAGCGATAGATACGCAGTATTTT
CASIPGRLAIDTQYF
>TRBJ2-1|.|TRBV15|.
TGTGCCACCAGCAGCCCTTTGATCCGGGAGTCCTACAATGAGCAGTTCTTC
CATSSPLIRESYNEQFF
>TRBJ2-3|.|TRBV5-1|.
TGCGCCAGCAGCCTTGAGCCCGGGTTCACAGATACGCAGTATTTT
CASSLEPGFTDTQYF
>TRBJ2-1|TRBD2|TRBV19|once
TGTGCCAGTAGTCGTCAACCGGGACTATACAATGAGCAGTTCTTC
CASSRQPGLYNEQFF
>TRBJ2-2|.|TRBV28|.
TGTGCCAGCAGTTTATCGGTCGAGGAGCTGTTTTTT
CASSLSVEELFF
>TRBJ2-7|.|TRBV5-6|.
TGTGCCAGCAGCCCGGTACAGGGCTTTTCCGCCTACGAGCAGTACTTC
CASSPVQGFSAYEQYF
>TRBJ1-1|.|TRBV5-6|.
TGTGCCAGCAGCTCCATGGCCACTGAAGCTTTCTTT
CASSSMATEAFF
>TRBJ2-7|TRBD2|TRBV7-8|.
TGTGCCAGCAGCCCTGGACTAGCGGTCTACGAGCAGTACTTC
CASSPGLAVYEQYF
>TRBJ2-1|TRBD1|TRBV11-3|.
TGTGCCAGCAGCTTGACCAGACAGGGGTATATGTGGGCCTACAATGAGCAGTTCTTC
CASSLTRQGYMWAYNEQFF
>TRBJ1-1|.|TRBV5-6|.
TGTGCCAGCAGCTTAGGAAGGGGCTTAGGAGCTTTCTTT
CASSLGRGLGAFF
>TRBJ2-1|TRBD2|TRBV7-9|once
TGTGCCAGCAGCCTTACTACAGGGACTAGCGGGAGAAATGAGCAGTTCTTC
CASSLTTGTSGRNEQFF
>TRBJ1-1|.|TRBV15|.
TGTGCCGCCAGCAGGGTCAGAGGCATGAACACTGAAGCTTTCTTT
CAASRVRGMNTEAFF
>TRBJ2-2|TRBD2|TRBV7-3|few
TGTGCCAGCAGGCCGGGACTAGAGGCCACCGGGGAGCTGTTTTTT
CASRPGLEATGELFF
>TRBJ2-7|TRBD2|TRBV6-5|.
TGTGCCAGCAGCCTACTAGCGCGTCCTCGGGAGCAGTACTTC
CASSLLARPREQYF
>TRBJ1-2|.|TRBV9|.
TGTGCCAGCAGCGTAGATGACAGGCTGCCTTATGGCTACACCTTC
CASSVDDRLPYGYTF
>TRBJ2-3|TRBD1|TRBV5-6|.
TGTGCCAGCAGCTTGGTGGGACAGGGAAGAGATACGCAGTATTTT
CASSLVGQGRDTQYF
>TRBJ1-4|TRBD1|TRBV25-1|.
TGTGCCAGCAGTGAACTAGGACAGGGGGCTGAAAAACTGTTTTTT
CASSELGQGAEKLFF
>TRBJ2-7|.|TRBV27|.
TGTGCCAGCAGTCGAGGGGGTGGGACGGGGACCTACGAGCAGTACTTC
CASSRGGGTGTYEQYF
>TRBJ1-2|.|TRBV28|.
TGTGCCAGCAGTTTAATAGGGGTGGGTGGCTACACCTTC
CASSLIGVGGYTF
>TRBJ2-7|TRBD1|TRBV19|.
TGTGCCAGTAGTGGCCCGGGACAGGGGGTGCGGGAGCAGTACTTC
CASSGPGQGVREQYF
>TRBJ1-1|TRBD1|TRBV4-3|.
TGCGCCAGCAGCCAGAAGACAGGGACGGGCACTGAAGCTTTCTTT
CASSQKTGTGTEAFF
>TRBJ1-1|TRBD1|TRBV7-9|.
TGTGCCAGCAGCTTACAGGGGGCGCTTATGACTGAAGCTTTCTTT
CASSLQGALMTEAFF
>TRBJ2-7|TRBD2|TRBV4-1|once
TGCGCCAGCAGCCAAGATACGACGGGAGGCTCGCCCTACGAGCAGTACTTC
CASSQDTTGGSPYEQYF